This T cell receptor (beta chain) derives from a study of blood T cell repertoires in COVID-19. Original data processing: Counts of nucleated cells, estimated from reference gene primer amplification, were obtained. The method was immunoSEQ multiplex PCR; TCRdb's version includes in-frame clones alone and lacks a portion of them. The V and J calls and clone size were taken over from that table, and D and trimming were inferred from the DNA. Among 150,000 or so clones listed, more than 65% were seen once. This CDR3 comprises 11 residues. CDR1 is DFQATT and CDR2 is SNEGSKA in the germline V gene (reference sequence).

The TCR originated in a woman in her thirties or forties with acute COVID-19. The V and J genes are TRBV20-1 and TRBJ2-7; TRBD2 agrees at 7 bases. The sequenced sample consisted of PBMCs or T cells enriched from blood (not recorded which). The CDR3 loop reads CSLAESYEQYF. DNA for the CDR3: TGCAGCCTAGCGGAGTCCTACGAGCAGTACTTC.